These 25 T cell receptor beta chains originate from one sample sequenced in a study of T cells in women clearing cervical HPV infection. Only in-frame clones appear in the TCRdb table, and some are missing; sequencing was by immunoSEQ multiplex PCR. The data include roughly 28,000 clones; the top ten clones carry 8.5% to 14%. Sample: blood buffy coat. All receptors come from a woman between 18 and 75 years old with a cervical HPV16 infection that either progressed to CIN3+ or cleared (not recorded which).

In the case of this clone: The observed sequence ends 3 residues before the CDR3 terminus, with the missing tail filled in from the germline J gene. V and J are TRBV20-1 and TRBJ2-2, with 8 bases identical to TRBD2. CDR1 is DFQATT and CDR2 is SNEGSKA in the germline V gene (reference sequence). V shed 6 bases and J 5 bases; nucleotides not matched to a gene: 8. The CDR3 consists of 14 residues. CDR3 DNA (partial): TGCAGTGCCCTAGGGCAGCGGGGGACCGGGGAG. It translates to CSALGQRGTGE. The whole CDR3 region reads CSALGQRGTGELFF.

Of note for this clone: The DNA ends 3 residues before the CDR3 does, and the rest of the CDR3 is filled in from the germline J gene. The rearrangement links TRBV11-1 to TRBJ1-1, with a possible D match to TRBD1 (6 bases). This CDR3 contains 13 residues. The V end lost 10 bases, the J end lost 0 bases, and 12 bases lay between the germline ends. Germline CDR1 reads SGHAT; CDR2 reads FQDESV (reference sequence). This CDR3 is CATERTVNTEAFF. The DNA read from the CDR3 is TGTGCCACGGAAAGGACAGTGAACACTGAA.

As regards this clone: The CDR3 extends 3 residues past the end of the read, so its final part is completed from the germline J gene. The rearrangement links TRBV7-2 to TRBJ2-7; tentative D call: TRBD2 (5 bases). The CDR3 totals 14 residues. V lost 5 bases, J lost 6 bases, and 17 bases lay in between. Per the germline V gene, CDR1 is SGHTA and CDR2 is FQGNSA. CDR3 region: CASSLRTGTGEQYF. Incomplete CDR3 DNA: TGTGCCAGCAGCCTAAGGACTGGTACCGGCGAG.

A word on this clone: One end of the junction does not line up with germline, which may come from a read error. Read data end 3 residues before the CDR3 end; the end is taken from the germline J gene. In the same sample, other DNA sequences code for this CDR3. The chain combines TRBV7-8 with TRBJ1-3; D not resolved. Germline V gene sequence: CDR1 SGHVS, CDR2 FQNEAQ. The CDR3 is 13 amino acids. CDR3 loop: CASVDARGNTIYF. The CDR3 DNA, read in part, is TGTGCCAGCGTCGACGCACGGGGAAACACT.

Of note for this clone: The read terminates 3 residues before the CDR3 end, so the remaining end is supplied by the germline J gene. J is TRBJ1-2 and V is TRBV5-1; the match to TRBD1 covers 8 bases. The CDR3 runs 13 residues. Germline V gives CDR1 SGHRS, CDR2 YFSETQ. Trimming at V came to 7 bases and at J to 6 bases, leaving 8 bases not matched to a gene. CDR3 protein: CASSVQGGDGYTF. The part of the CDR3 DNA that was read is TGCGCCAGCTCAGTACAGGGGGGAGATGGC.

Note on this clone: The read terminates 3 residues before the CDR3 end, so the remaining end is supplied by the germline J gene. V and J are TRBV6-2 or TRBV6-3 and TRBJ1-2; D is unclear. This CDR3 comprises 11 residues. Germline CDR1 reads MNHEY; CDR2 reads SVGEGT. CDR3: CASRAMGGYTF. The CDR3 DNA, read in part, is TGTGCCAGCAGGGCAATGGGCGGC.

On this clone: The missing CDR3 end, 3 residues past where the read stops, is filled in from the germline J gene. The gene calls are TRBV11-1 and TRBJ1-1, with a tentative D call TRBD1 (6 bases). The germline gives CDR1 SGHAT, CDR2 FQDESV (reference sequence). This CDR3 has 14 residues. Trimming cost V 0 bases and J 6 bases, with 11 bases left between them. The CDR3 loop reads CASSLAGAGSEAFF. The sequenced CDR3 bases are TGTGCCAGCAGCTTAGCGGGGGCCGGGTCTGAA.

On this clone itself: Read sequence stops 3 residues before the CDR3 end, and the germline J gene provides the missing end. The genes are TRBV14 and TRBJ1-1, with D perhaps matching TRBD1 (5 bases). This CDR3 has 16 residues. CDR1 is SGHDN, CDR2 FVKESK, per germline. With 1 base removed from V and 1 base from J, the gap between germline ends came to 13 bases. CDR3 DNA, as far as it was read: TGTGCCAGCAGCCAAGTCCAGGACATACCGAACACTGAA. Translating gives CASSQVQDIPNTE. The full CDR3 protein reads CASSQVQDIPNTEAFF.

Notes on this clone: With the read ending 3 residues before the CDR3 end, the germline J gene is used to fill in that end. The V call is TRBV12-3 or TRBV12-4, the J call TRBJ2-3; no clear D gene. V lost 2 bases to trimming and J lost 0 bases, with 12 bases between them. This CDR3 spans 16 amino acids. CDR3 DNA (partial): TGTGCCAGCAGTTTAAGCCTTCGTGCTAGCACAGATACG. Translated, it gives CASSLSLRASTDT. The complete CDR3 sequence is CASSLSLRASTDTQYF.

Regarding this clone: With the read ending 3 residues before the CDR3 end, the germline J gene is used to fill in that end. This sequence joins TRBV20-1 and TRBJ2-1, with D hard to call. Germline V CDR1 and CDR2: DFQATT, SNEGSKA (reference sequence). V was trimmed by 3 bases and J by 8 bases, leaving 8 bases between them. The CDR3 has 11 amino acids. The chain's CDR3 is CSASRVDEQFF. The covered CDR3 bases are TGCAGTGCTAGTCGGGTAGATGAG.

Concerning this clone: The CDR3 end lies 3 residues beyond the end of the read and is filled in from the germline J gene. The V call is TRBV5-1, the J call TRBJ2-5; 10 positions agree with TRBD2. This CDR3 region has 17 residues. After removal of 2 bases from V and 5 bases from J, the junction contained 12 bases not matched to a gene. Germline values: CDR1 SGHRS, CDR2 YFSETQ. The CDR3 loop reads CASSFLLAGVGFETQYF. CDR3 DNA (partial): TGCGCCAGCAGCTTCCTTCTAGCGGGGGTTGGGTTCGAGACC.

On this clone itself: The read finishes 3 residues shy of the CDR3 end, and the germline J gene is used to complete it. The gene calls are TRBV2 and TRBJ1-1, with D perhaps TRBD1 (6 bases). The CDR3 sequence is 14 residues long. The ends were cut back, 5 bases at V and 6 bases at J, with 16 bases in the middle. Germline values: CDR1 SNHLY, CDR2 FYNNEI. Incomplete CDR3 DNA: TGTGCCAGCAGTATAAGACAGGCCCCCGCTGAA. Translated, it gives CASSIRQAPAE. The CDR3 as a whole reads CASSIRQAPAEAFF.

The chain's CDR3 is CASSLGEETQYF. The CDR3 bases that were read are TGTGCCAGCAGCTTAGGCGAGGAGACC. V and J are TRBV7-6 and TRBJ2-5; no definite D call. Coverage ceases 3 residues before the CDR3 finishes, and the germline J gene fills in the end. Per germline, CDR1 SGHVS and CDR2 FNYEAQ. The CDR3 totals 12 residues. V was clipped by 1 base and J by 5 bases, with 5 bases between them.

With respect to this clone: The sequenced fragment ends 3 residues before the CDR3 boundary, so the rest is inferred from the germline J gene. The chain couples TRBV10-1 to TRBJ2-7, with a tentative D call TRBD2 (5 bases). Germline loops: CDR1 WNHNN, CDR2 SYGVQD (reference sequence). The CDR3 has 16 amino acids. V lost 2 bases and J 0 bases, leaving 14 bases between the germline ends. This CDR3 is CASSEGCGFFSYEQYF. The sequenced part of the CDR3 DNA is TGCGCCAGCAGTGAGGGTTGCGGGTTTTTCTCCTACGAG.

As concerns this clone: The read terminates 3 residues ahead of where the CDR3 ends, so the germline J gene completes it. V gene TRBV7-3 combines with J gene TRBJ1-1, with a weak D call TRBD1 (6 bases). The germline V gene has CDR1 SGHTA and CDR2 FQGTGA. The CDR3 is made up of 13 amino acids. The germline V and J ends were trimmed by 10 bases and 1 base, with 13 bases remaining between them. Partial CDR3 DNA: TGTGCCACCATCACACAGGGGAACACTGAA. Amino acids: CATITQGNTE. The entire CDR3 sequence reads CATITQGNTEAFF. The variable domain in full, with the rest retrieved from reference TRBV7-3 and TRBJ1-1, is GAGVSQTPSNKVTEKGKYVELRCDPISGHTALYWYRQSLGQGPEFLIYFQGTGAADDSGLPNDRFFAVRPEGSVSTLKIQRTERGDSAVYLCATITQGNTEAFFGQGTRLTVV.

As concerns this clone: The read ends 3 residues before the CDR3 terminus; that terminus is restored from the germline J gene. This sequence joins TRBV28 and TRBJ2-3, with 13 bases fitting TRBD2. V lost 4 bases, J lost 5 bases, and 3 bases stayed unmatched. Germline V gene sequence: CDR1 MDHEN, CDR2 SYDVKM. The CDR3 covers 15 residues. CDR3 region: CASSWTSGRGDTQYF. Incomplete CDR3 DNA: TGTGCCAGCAGTTGGACTAGCGGGAGAGGAGATACG. Complete variable domain (other parts from reference TRBV28 and TRBJ2-3): DVKVTQSSRYLVKRTGEKVFLECVQDMDHENMFWYRQDPGLGLRLIYFSYDVKMKEKGDIPEGYSVSREKKERFSLILESASTNQTSMYLCASSWTSGRGDTQYFGPGTRLTVL.

About this clone: Read sequence stops 3 residues before the CDR3 end, and the germline J gene provides the missing end. The chain uses TRBV19 and TRBJ2-7; 9 bases agree with TRBD1. Germline CDR1 LNHDA, CDR2 SQIVND (reference sequence). There are 17 residues in the CDR3. J was trimmed by 4 bases and V by 0 bases; bases with no gene match: 10. CDR3 amino acids: CASSIDLTGQGMYEQYF. The CDR3 DNA, read in part, is TGTGCCAGTAGTATAGATCTAACCGGACAGGGGATGTACGAG. The entire variable domain, with the rest obtained from reference TRBV19 and TRBJ2-7, is as follows: DGGITQSPKYLFRKEGQNVTLSCEQNLNHDAMYWYRQDPGQGLRLIYYSQIVNDFQKGDIAEGYSVSREKKESFPLTVTSAQKNPTAFYLCASSIDLTGQGMYEQYFGPGTRLTVT.

Notes on this clone: The sequenced fragment ends 3 residues before the CDR3 boundary, so the rest is inferred from the germline J gene. The rearrangement uses TRBV18 and TRBJ1-2, with D possibly TRBD1 on 6 matching bases. Germline CDR1 is KGHSH and CDR2 is LQKENI. There are 15 residues in the CDR3. The CDR3 bases that were read are TGTGCCAGCTCACTGCGGAAGGGGGAGGGCCCCGAC. Its translation is CASSLRKGEGPD. The full CDR3 protein reads CASSLRKGEGPDYTF. The full variable domain, with the rest looked up from reference TRBV18 and TRBJ1-2, is NAGVMQNPRHLVRRRGQEARLRCSPMKGHSHVYWYRQLPEEGLKFMVYLQKENIIDESGMPKERFSAEFPKEGPSILRIQQVVRGDSAAYFCASSLRKGEGPDYTFGSGTRLTVV.

The covered CDR3 bases are TGCAGCGTGGGGGACAGATATAATTCACCC. Its protein product is CSVGDRYNSP. The CDR3 in full is CSVGDRYNSPLHF. The chain carries TRBV29-1 and TRBJ1-6, with TRBD1 matching over 7 bases. The CDR3 end lies 3 residues beyond the end of the read and is filled in from the germline J gene. J was trimmed by 4 bases and V by 6 bases; bases with no gene match: 3. The germline V gene encodes CDR1 SQVTM and CDR2 ANQGSEA. The CDR3 loop spans 13 amino acids.

Points on this clone: Read coverage stops 3 residues before the CDR3 terminus; the germline J gene supplies the remainder. The V and J genes are TRBV7-2 and TRBJ1-2, with TRBD1 identical over 12 bases. The CDR3 has 15 residues. Looked up from germline, CDR1 is SGHTA and CDR2 is FQGNSA. The sequenced part of the CDR3 DNA is TGTGCCAGCAGCCTGTATGGGACAGGGGGCGACGGC. Translated: CASSLYGTGGDG. The full CDR3 is CASSLYGTGGDGYTF.

Notes on this clone: The CDR3 end falls 3 residues outside the read, so it is completed with the germline J gene. V gene TRBV11-2 combines with J gene TRBJ2-2; D might be TRBD1 (6 bases). This CDR3 contains 13 residues. The germline gives CDR1 SGHAT, CDR2 FQNNGV. The V end lost 2 bases, the J end lost 5 bases, and 6 bases lay between the germline ends. The CDR3 reads CASSLQGTGELFF. Incomplete CDR3 DNA: TGTGCCAGCAGCTTACAGGGGACCGGGGAG.

Concerning this clone itself: The read ends 3 residues before the CDR3 terminus; that terminus is restored from the germline J gene. The chain employs TRBV19 and TRBJ1-1, with D possibly TRBD1 on 5 matching bases. Germline V CDR1 and CDR2: LNHDA, SQIVND (reference sequence). The CDR3 extends over 12 amino acids. The chain's CDR3 is CASTQSREKAFF. The DNA read from the CDR3 is TGTGCCAGTACGCAGTCCAGGGAGAAA.

Of note for this clone: The read terminates 3 residues ahead of where the CDR3 ends, so the germline J gene completes it. The chain is built from TRBV7-2 and TRBJ2-5, with TRBD2 matching 8 bases. V shed 5 bases, J shed 5 bases, and the junction held 4 bases outside the gene matches. The germline V gene has CDR1 SGHTA and CDR2 FQGNSA. The CDR3 consists of 13 residues. The CDR3 region is CASSPGRGETQYF. The CDR3 bases that were read are TGTGCCAGCAGCCCCGGGAGGGGGGAGACC.

On this clone itself: The CDR3 end lies 3 residues beyond the end of the read and is filled in from the germline J gene. The gene calls are TRBV19 and TRBJ1-3; 7 bases match TRBD1. The junction had 9 bases not matched to a gene; V was cut back by 4 bases and J by 0 bases. The CDR3 is made up of 17 amino acids. Germline V gene lookup returns CDR1 LNHDA and CDR2 SQIVND (reference sequence). The CDR3: CASSKGQTRFSGNTIYF. The CDR3 DNA, read in part, is TGTGCCAGTAGTAAGGGACAGACCCGGTTCTCTGGAAACACC.

Points on this clone: The observed sequence ends 3 residues before the CDR3 terminus, with the missing tail filled in from the germline J gene. This chain joins TRBV10-3 and TRBJ1-2; 8 bases map to TRBD1. The CDR3 length is 14 residues. CDR1 and CDR2 from the germline V gene are ENHRY and SYGVKD. The DNA read from the CDR3 is TGTGCCATCAGCGGGGAACAGGGGGTGACCGAG. Its translation is CAISGEQGVTE. The whole CDR3 region reads CAISGEQGVTEYTF.